This TCR beta chain derives from a study of blood T cell repertoires in COVID-19. The method was immunoSEQ multiplex PCR; TCRdb's version includes in-frame clones alone and lacks a portion of them. Of roughly 400,000 clones listed, 85% to 90% are singletons. J gave up 8 bases and V 3 bases, and 12 bases lay outside the gene matches. Germline V gene lookup returns CDR1 LGHDT and CDR2 YNNKEL (reference sequence). The CDR3 is 15 amino acids. This clone was seen a handful of times. What was sequenced was PBMCs or T cells enriched from blood (not recorded which). The origin of this receptor is a man aged 25-45 years who had recovered from COVID-19. This sequence joins TRBV3-1 (or the pseudogene TRBV3-2) and TRBJ2-7, with 8 bases lining up with TRBD2. This CDR3 is CASSHRAGDGLQQYF. The CDR3 DNA is TGTGCCAGCAGCCATAGAGCGGGAGACGGTCTGCAGCAGTACTTC.